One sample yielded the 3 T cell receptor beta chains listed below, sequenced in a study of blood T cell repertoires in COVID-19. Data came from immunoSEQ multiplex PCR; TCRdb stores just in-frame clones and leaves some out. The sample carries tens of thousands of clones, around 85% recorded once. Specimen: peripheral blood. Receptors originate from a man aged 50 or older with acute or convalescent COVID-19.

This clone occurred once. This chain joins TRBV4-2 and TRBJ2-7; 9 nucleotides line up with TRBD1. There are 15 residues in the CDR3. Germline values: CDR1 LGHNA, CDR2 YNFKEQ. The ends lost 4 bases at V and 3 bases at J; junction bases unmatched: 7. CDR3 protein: CASSPRDRADYEQYF. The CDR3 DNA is TGTGCCAGCAGCCCCCGGGACAGGGCGGACTACGAGCAGTACTTC.

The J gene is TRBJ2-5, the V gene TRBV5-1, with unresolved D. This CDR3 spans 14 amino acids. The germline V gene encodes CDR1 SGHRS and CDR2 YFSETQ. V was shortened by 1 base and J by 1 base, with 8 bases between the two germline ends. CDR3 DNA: TGCGCCAGCAGCTTGATCCACAGCCAAGAGACCCAGTACTTC. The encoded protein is CASSLIHSQETQYF.

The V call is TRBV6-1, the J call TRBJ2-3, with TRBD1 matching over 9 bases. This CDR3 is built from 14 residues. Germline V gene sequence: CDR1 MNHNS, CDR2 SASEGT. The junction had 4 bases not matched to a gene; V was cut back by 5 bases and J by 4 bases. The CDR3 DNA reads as TGTGCCAGCAGTTCGGGACAGGGAGCAGATACGCAGTATTTT. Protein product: CASSSGQGADTQYF.